These T cell receptor beta chains were read from a single sample in a study of cytomegalovirus exposure and HLA in healthy donors. Produced via immunoSEQ multiplex PCR; TCRdb's table is partial and in-frame only. The data contain about 200,000 clones, roughly four fifths of them seen just once; the ten biggest clones take up 6.5%. Sequencing input: PBMCs. Source of these receptors: a woman aged 50 to 60 in good health and CMV-seropositive. The CDR3 runs from the conserved cysteine through the conserved F or W. Fields, in order: J gene, D gene, V gene, CDR3 protein. The D gene is left open where the match is weak.

>TRBJ2-7|TRBD2|TRBV6-5
CASSDSAGGYEQYF
>TRBJ2-3|TRBD1|TRBV12-5
CASGWGQGAVVDTQYF
>TRBJ2-5|.|TRBV25-1
CASSGIAVGGTQYF
>TRBJ2-3|.|TRBV7-9
CASSSGDTSFSSTDTQYF
>TRBJ1-5|TRBD1|TRBV27
CASSPGDRSNQPQHF
>TRBJ1-1|.|TRBV10-3
CAISGQGSMNTEAFF
>TRBJ1-2|TRBD1|TRBV4-1
CASSPATGYGGYTF
>TRBJ1-5|.|TRBV11-2
CASSLDGGGQQPQHF
>TRBJ1-1|TRBD1|TRBV9
CASSVYRGQLNTEAFF
>TRBJ2-3|.|TRBV11-1
CASSLQGSSTDTQYF
>TRBJ2-3|TRBD2|TRBV27
CASSLGGFSTDTQYF
>TRBJ2-3|TRBD2|TRBV11-3
CASSSMEISGSRRGDTQYF
>TRBJ1-2|.|TRBV7-8
CASSPRSGPGWDGYTF
>TRBJ1-4|TRBD1|TRBV5-6
CASSLSRGTGFEKLFF
>TRBJ2-1|TRBD2|TRBV6-6
CASRPGLADNNEQFF
>TRBJ2-7|TRBD2|TRBV11-2
CASSSSGGLYEQYF
>TRBJ2-7|.|TRBV25-1
CASSEFGSAYEQYF
>TRBJ2-7|.|TRBV6-5
CASSYSPGAYEQYF
>TRBJ1-2|TRBD1|TRBV30
CAWSETGGAQGYTF
>TRBJ1-4|TRBD1|TRBV11-2
CASSLVGTGFEKLFF
>TRBJ2-6|.|TRBV5-1
CASSVGQTSGANVLTF
>TRBJ2-1|TRBD2|TRBV7-3
CASSLRGTSGSEQFF
>TRBJ2-6|.|TRBV6-5
CASSYRGYGANVLTF
>TRBJ2-1|.|TRBV19
CASSIRRSTNEQFF
>TRBJ1-6|TRBD1|TRBV5-6
CASSSDTGGDSPLHF
>TRBJ2-1|TRBD2|TRBV5-1
CASSLVSSGYNEQFF
>TRBJ2-1|TRBD2|TRBV9
CASSASGGAYEQFF
>TRBJ2-3|TRBD2|TRBV5-1
CASSFSGTSTDTQYF
>TRBJ1-1|.|TRBV9
CASSERDTNTEAFF
>TRBJ1-2|.|TRBV10-3
CAISGHRESYGYTF
>TRBJ1-5|TRBD1|TRBV19
CASSIVQGSYSNQPQHF
>TRBJ2-2|TRBD1|TRBV6-5
CASSYSGTGDTGELFF
>TRBJ1-6|TRBD1|TRBV5-5
CASSMTGGVSPLHF
>TRBJ2-3|.|TRBV10-3
CAISSSGSTDTQYF
>TRBJ2-7|.|TRBV5-1
CASSWEDRYYEQYF
>TRBJ2-5|.|TRBV11-2
CASGLGGAWETQYF
>TRBJ1-5|TRBD1|TRBV4-1
CASSQTGGDGYNQPQHF